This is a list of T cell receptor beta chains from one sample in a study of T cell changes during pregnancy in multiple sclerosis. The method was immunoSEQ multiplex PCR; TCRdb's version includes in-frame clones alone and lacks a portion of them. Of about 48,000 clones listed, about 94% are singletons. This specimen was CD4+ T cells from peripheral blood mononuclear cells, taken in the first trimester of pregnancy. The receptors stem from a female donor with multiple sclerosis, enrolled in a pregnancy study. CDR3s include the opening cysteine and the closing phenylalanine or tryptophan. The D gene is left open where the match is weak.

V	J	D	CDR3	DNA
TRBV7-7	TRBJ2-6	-	CASSYGRGLGANVLTF	TGTGCTAGCAGCTACGGGCGGGGCCTTGGGGCCAACGTCCTGACTTTC
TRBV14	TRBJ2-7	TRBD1	CASSPSGGSSYEQYF	TGTGCCAGCAGCCCTTCAGGGGGTAGCTCCTACGAGCAGTACTTC
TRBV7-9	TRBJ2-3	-	CASSLVGADTQYF	TGTGCCAGCAGCTTAGTGGGAGCGGATACGCAGTATTTT
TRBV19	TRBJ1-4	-	CASMGRNEKLFF	TGTGCCAGTATGGGCCGGAATGAAAAACTGTTTTTT
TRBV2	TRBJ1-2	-	CASSEGGVFYGYTF	TGTGCCAGCAGTGAAGGGGGGGTTTTCTATGGCTACACCTTC
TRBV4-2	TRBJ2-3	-	CASSQGLADTQYF	TGTGCCAGCAGCCAAGGACTAGCAGATACGCAGTATTTT
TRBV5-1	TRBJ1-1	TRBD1	CASSLSAGGVSTEAFF	TGCGCCAGCAGCTTGTCCGCAGGGGGCGTGAGCACTGAAGCTTTCTTT
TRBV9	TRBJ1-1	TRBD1	CASGTGYTEAFF	TGTGCCAGCGGGACAGGGTACACTGAAGCTTTCTTT
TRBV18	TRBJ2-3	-	CASSGGRGTDTQYF	TGTGCCAGCTCCGGGGGTAGAGGGACGGATACGCAGTATTTT
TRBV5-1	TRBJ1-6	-	CASRGTNDNSPLHF	TGCGCCAGCAGAGGGACAAACGATAATTCACCCCTCCACTTT
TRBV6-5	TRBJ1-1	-	CASSSTVPIGEAFF	TGTGCCAGCAGTTCGACAGTGCCCATAGGTGAAGCTTTCTTT
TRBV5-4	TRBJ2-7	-	CASSLEPINYEQYF	TGTGCCAGCAGCTTGGAGCCGATTAACTACGAGCAGTACTTC
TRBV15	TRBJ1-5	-	CATSRDKGRWDQPQHF	TGTGCCACCAGCAGAGATAAGGGGCGGTGGGATCAGCCCCAGCATTTT
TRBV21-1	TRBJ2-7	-	CASSPRQALTYEQYF	TGTGCCAGCAGCCCTAGACAGGCCCTCACCTACGAGCAGTACTTC
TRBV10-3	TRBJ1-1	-	CAITRSGEAFF	TGTGCCATCACCCGATCAGGTGAAGCTTTCTTT
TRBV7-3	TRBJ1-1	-	CASSLDGTQRAFF	TGTGCCAGCAGCTTAGACGGGACACAGAGAGCTTTCTTT
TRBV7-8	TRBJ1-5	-	CASSSRVGGQPQHF	TGTGCCAGCAGCTCGAGGGTGGGGGGTCAGCCCCAGCATTTT
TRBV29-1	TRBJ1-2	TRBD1	CSVTSGTGVVDGYTF	TGCAGCGTTACATCCGGGACAGGGGTAGTGGATGGCTACACCTTC
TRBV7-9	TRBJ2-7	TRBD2	CASSTGRGGLYEQYF	TGTGCCAGCTCCACCGGGCGGGGGGGCCTATACGAGCAGTACTTC
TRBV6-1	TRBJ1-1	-	CASSESWAMNTEAFF	TGTGCCAGCAGTGAATCGTGGGCCATGAACACTGAAGCTTTCTTT
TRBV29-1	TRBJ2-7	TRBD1	CSVQGAYEQYF	TGCAGCGTCCAGGGGGCCTACGAGCAGTACTTC
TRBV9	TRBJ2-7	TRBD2	CASSVAISGVLEQYF	TGTGCCAGCAGCGTAGCAATTAGCGGGGTGTTGGAGCAGTACTTC